One sample yielded the 6 T cell receptor beta chains listed below, sequenced in a study of breast tumors, draining lymph nodes, adjacent tissues. Samples came from axillary lymph nodes draining the breast cancer. TCRdb ran MiXCR on the multiplex PCR reads and lists one entry per CDR3 protein. The data show fewer than 85,000 distinct CDR3 sequences, around 20% seen once. Sequenced material: axillary lymph node tissue. These receptors originate from a female donor with breast cancer. Some clones in this sample may be carry-over from other donors' samples.

This clonotype was picked up many times. This chain connects TRBV6-5 to TRBJ2-7; D might be TRBD2 (7 bases). In germline, CDR1 is MNHEY, CDR2 SVGAGI. Between the trimmed V and J ends, which lost 0 bases and 4 bases, there was a span of 13 bases. There are 15 residues in the CDR3. CDR3 nucleotides: TGTGCCAGCAGTTACTCGGGGGCGGGAGATTACGAGCAGTACTTC. Its translation: CASSYSGAGDYEQYF.

This clonotype was seen repeatedly, ten times or more. V gene TRBV7-9 combines with J gene TRBJ2-3; D not certain. Per the germline V gene, CDR1 is SEHNR and CDR2 is FQNEAQ (reference sequence). V was trimmed by 3 bases and J by 0 bases, leaving 10 bases between them. This CDR3 spans 15 amino acids. CDR3 sequence: CASSFGNPSTDTQYF. CDR3 in DNA: TGTGCCAGCAGCTTCGGCAATCCCAGCACAGATACGCAGTATTTT. The full variable domain, completed using reference TRBV7-9 and TRBJ2-3, is DTGVSQNPRHKITKRGQNVTFRCDPISEHNRLYWYRQTLGQGPEFLTYFQNEAQLEKSRLLSDRFSAERPKGSFSTLEIQRTEQGDSAMYLCASSFGNPSTDTQYFGPGTRLTVL.

This clonotype has a count of ten or more. The V call is TRBV15, the J call TRBJ2-7; 7 bases are a match to TRBD2. The ends lost 1 base at V and 4 bases at J; junction bases unmatched: 4. CDR3 length equals 14 residues. Per the germline V gene, CDR1 is LNHNV and CDR2 is YYDKDF (reference sequence). CDR3 loop: CATSRGTSSYEQYF. The CDR3 DNA reads as TGTGCCACCAGCAGAGGGACTAGTAGTTACGAGCAGTACTTC.

This clonotype was found many times. The CDR3 region is CASSQERLARYEQYF. In DNA form, the CDR3 reads TGTGCCAGCAGCCAAGAAAGACTCGCCCGCTACGAGCAGTACTTC. V gene TRBV4-2 combines with J gene TRBJ2-7, with D uncertain. The V and J ends lost 0 bases and 3 bases respectively, with 12 bases between them. The CDR3 is made up of 15 amino acids. CDR1 is LGHNA, CDR2 YNFKEQ, per germline.

Points on this clonotype: A read error is possible here, since a much larger clone lies one base away. The chain has TRBV27 and TRBJ1-2, with D perhaps TRBD1 (5 bases). The CDR3 has 13 amino acids. The germline V and J ends were trimmed by 5 bases and 4 bases, with 11 bases remaining between them. Germline V lookup: CDR1 MNHEY, CDR2 SMNVEV (reference sequence). CDR3 nucleotide sequence: TGTGCCAGCAGTCTCCGGGACGGCTATGGCTACACCTTC. Residues: CASSLRDGYGYTF.

This clonotype was detected many times. V usage is TRBV20-1 and J usage is TRBJ1-4, with TRBD1 matching 11 bases. The CDR3 totals 14 residues. Germline V gives CDR1 DFQATT, CDR2 SNEGSKA (reference sequence). V was pared by 3 bases and J by 7 bases, with 4 bases of the junction left unmatched. The CDR3: CSARGTGGREKLFF. In nucleotides, the CDR3 is TGCAGTGCTAGGGGGACAGGGGGTCGTGAAAAACTGTTTTTT.